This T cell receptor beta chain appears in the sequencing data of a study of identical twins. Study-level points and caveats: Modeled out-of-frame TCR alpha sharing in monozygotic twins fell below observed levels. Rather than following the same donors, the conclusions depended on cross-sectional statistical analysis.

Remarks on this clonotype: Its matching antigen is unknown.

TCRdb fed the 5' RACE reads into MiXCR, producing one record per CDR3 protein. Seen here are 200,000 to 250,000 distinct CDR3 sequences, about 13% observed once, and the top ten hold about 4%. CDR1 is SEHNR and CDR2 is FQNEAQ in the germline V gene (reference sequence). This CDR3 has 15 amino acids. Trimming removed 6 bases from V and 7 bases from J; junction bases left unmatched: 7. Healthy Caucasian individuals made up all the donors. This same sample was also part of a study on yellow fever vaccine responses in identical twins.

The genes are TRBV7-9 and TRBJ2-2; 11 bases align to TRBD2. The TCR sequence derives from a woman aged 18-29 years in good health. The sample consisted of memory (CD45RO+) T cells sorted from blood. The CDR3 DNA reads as TGTGCCAGCAGAGCGGGACTAGCGGTGAGCGGGGAGCTGTTTTTT. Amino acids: CASRAGLAVSGELFF.